Listed here are 26 T cell receptor beta chains from one sample, sequenced in a study of cytotoxic CD8 clonotypes in ibrutinib-treated CLL (dated by TCRdb to the early 2020s). The protocol used for the library was the immunoSEQ multiplex PCR assay. What TCRdb holds here is the immuneACCESS table cut down to in-frame rearrangements. Part of the clones is not present; checked against another copy, under half of the missing clones reflect an unresolved V gene, and the others are unexplained. In this sample the table shows roughly 190,000 clones, around 72% of which occur a single time. Around 15% of the sample comes from the top ten. The time point tag for this specimen amounts to: 20 to 30 months on ibrutinib. The sequenced sample was PBMCs, obtained after 24 months of ibrutinib treatment. These receptors came from a human donor with chronic lymphocytic leukemia.

J is TRBJ1-2 and V is TRBV7-9, with D possibly TRBD1 on 5 matching bases. The germline gives CDR1 SEHNR, CDR2 FQNEAQ (reference sequence). V lost 5 bases and J lost 7, with 14 bases in between. The CDR3 is 13 amino acids. The CDR3 bases are TGTGCCAGCAGCCTAACTCAGGGAATTGGCTACACCTTC. Protein sequence: CASSLTQGIGYTF.

This chain joins TRBV7-2 and TRBJ1-2; 9 bases line up with TRBD1. CDR3 length equals 14 residues. V was pared by 5 bases and J by 3 bases, with 4 bases of the junction left unmatched. Germline values: CDR1 SGHTA, CDR2 FQGNSA. CDR3 protein: CASSTGQGYYGYTF. The DNA of the CDR3 is TGTGCCAGCAGCACTGGACAGGGGTACTATGGCTACACCTTC.

V and J are TRBV19 and TRBJ2-2; D is uncertain. The CDR3 runs to 14 residues. Germline CDR1 is LNHDA and CDR2 is SQIVND (reference sequence). Trimming removed 7 bases at V and 1 base at J, with 10 bases between. The CDR3 region is CASTPNMNTGELFF. The CDR3 nucleotides read TGTGCCAGTACTCCAAACATGAACACCGGGGAGCTGTTTTTT.

The rearrangement links TRBV2 to TRBJ1-5; a weak D match, TRBD1 (5 bases). With 8 bases removed from V and 5 bases from J, the gap between germline ends came to 16 bases. This CDR3 region has 14 residues. Per germline, CDR1 SNHLY and CDR2 FYNNEI. The CDR3 DNA reads as TGTGCCAGCCAGCCAGGGTTTGGGGATCAGCCCCAGCATTTT. As protein: CASQPGFGDQPQHF.

V gene TRBV9 combines with J gene TRBJ1-2; no reliable D call. Germline V gives CDR1 SGDLS, CDR2 YYNGEE. The CDR3 is made up of 15 amino acids. V was trimmed by 0 bases and J by 3 bases, leaving 12 bases between them. As DNA, the CDR3 is TGTGCCAGCAGCGTAGGGACTTTTCAGGACTATGGCTACACCTTC. Protein product: CASSVGTFQDYGYTF.

This chain connects TRBV6-5 to TRBJ1-1; D is ambiguous. V dropped 5 bases and J dropped 3 bases, with 10 bases sitting between them. The CDR3 is made up of 13 amino acids. Per germline, CDR1 MNHEY and CDR2 SVGAGI. CDR3 amino acids: CASSKVRDTEAFF. CDR3 DNA: TGTGCCAGCAGTAAAGTGAGGGACACTGAAGCTTTCTTT.

This clone was observed a handful of times. The chain has TRBV4-2 and TRBJ2-7, with D possibly being TRBD2 (5 bases). Between the trimmed V and J ends, which lost 1 base and 0 bases, there was a span of 10 bases. In germline, CDR1 is LGHNA, CDR2 YNFKEQ. This CDR3 region has 15 residues. The CDR3 DNA sequence: TGTGCCAGCAGCCAAGCAGGAGACTACTCCTACGAGCAGTACTTC. It codes for CASSQAGDYSYEQYF.

V usage is TRBV27 and J usage is TRBJ1-5; 7 bases line up with TRBD1. Germline CDR1 and CDR2: MNHEY and SMNVEV (reference sequence). The CDR3 has 15 amino acids. Trimming at V came to 5 bases and at J to 7 bases, leaving 11 bases not matched to a gene. The CDR3 nucleotides read TGTGCCAGCAGTAACTCCGGGACAGTGAACCAGCCCCAGCATTTT. Translated, it gives CASSNSGTVNQPQHF.

This clone was seen only a few times. The junction differs from germline at one of its ends, possibly a read error. V usage is TRBV27 and J usage is TRBJ2-7, with D perhaps matching TRBD2 (6 bases). The CDR3 has 16 residues. Germline CDR1 MNHEY, CDR2 SMNVEV (reference sequence). CDR3 DNA sequence: TGTGCCAGCAGTCCGCATGGGAGGAGGGCCTCCCACGAGCAGTACTTC. Its protein product is CASSPHGRRASHEQYF.

The chain has TRBV14 and TRBJ1-3; D is possibly TRBD1 (6 bases). The V end lost 0 bases, the J end lost 0 bases, and 15 bases lay between the germline ends. This CDR3 is 18 amino acids long. Germline-derived CDR1 and CDR2 are SGHDN and FVKESK. For the CDR3, the DNA is TGTGCCAGCAGCCAAGAGCGGCGGGACACCTACTCTGGAAACACCATATATTTT. It translates to CASSQERRDTYSGNTIYF.

CDR3 nucleotide sequence: TGTGCCAGCAGTTACTCGATTGGGACAGGCTACGAGCAGTACTTC. This translates into CASSYSIGTGYEQYF. V is TRBV6-6 and J is TRBJ2-7; 8 bases line up with TRBD1. CDR1 MNHNY and CDR2 SVGAGI come from the germline V gene (reference sequence). J lost 3 bases, V lost 0 bases, and 4 bases had no gene match. The CDR3 length is 15 residues.

The chain employs TRBV5-6 and TRBJ1-5, with no clear D. Trimming took 0 bases from V and 6 from J, leaving 10 bases between them. Germline CDR1 and CDR2: SGHDT and YYEEEE. The CDR3 consists of 14 residues. CDR3 bases: TGTGCCAGCAGCTTGGTTGGCTTCAGTCAGCCCCAGCATTTT. This encodes CASSLVGFSQPQHF.

V gene TRBV6-5 combines with J gene TRBJ2-7; D gene uncertain. V was clipped by 6 bases and J by 7 bases, with 13 bases between them. The CDR3 is made up of 12 amino acids. Germline assignment: CDR1 MNHEY and CDR2 SVGAGI. CDR3 coding DNA: TGTGCCAGCAGCAACCCGGGCACTGAGCAGTACTTC. This translates into CASSNPGTEQYF.

The chain is built from TRBV29-1 and TRBJ1-5; TRBD1 might be the D (5 bases). V shed 4 bases and J shed 7 bases, with 11 bases lying between them. CDR1 is SQVTM and CDR2 is ANQGSEA in the germline V gene. The CDR3 is 12 residues long. The DNA of the CDR3 is TGCAGCGTTGTACAGGCCGGGCAGCCCCAGCATTTT. It codes for CSVVQAGQPQHF. Full variable domain (remainder filled in from reference TRBV29-1 and TRBJ1-5): SAVISQKPSRDICQRGTSLTIQCQVDSQVTMMFWYRQQPGQSLTLIATANQGSEATYESGFVIDKFPISRPNLTFSTLTVSNMSPEDSSIYLCSVVQAGQPQHFGDGTRLSIL.

The genes are TRBV7-2 and TRBJ2-3; 8 bases fit TRBD2. The V gene's germline CDR1 is SGHTA and CDR2 FQGNSA. The junction had 8 bases not matched to a gene; V was cut back by 2 bases and J by 4 bases. The CDR3 has 16 amino acids. The CDR3 here is CASSLTSGNRADTQYF. DNA for the CDR3: TGTGCCAGCAGCTTAACTAGCGGTAATCGAGCAGATACGCAGTATTTT. The complete variable domain, with remaining parts taken from reference TRBV7-2 and TRBJ2-3, reads GAGVSQSPSNKVTEKGKDVELRCDPISGHTALYWYRQSLGQGLEFLIYFQGNSAPDKSGLPSDRFSAERTGGSVSTLTIQRTQQEDSAVYLCASSLTSGNRADTQYFGPGTRLTVL.

The chain combines TRBV9 with TRBJ2-1, with D unclear. This CDR3 spans 13 amino acids. Trimming cost V 4 bases and J 9 bases, with 14 bases left between them. Germline V CDR1 and CDR2: SGDLS, YYNGEE. CDR3 DNA sequence: TGTGCCAGCAGCTTAGATCTGATAGGTGAGCAGTTCTTC. Its protein product is CASSLDLIGEQFF.

This clone was seen only a few times. The V call is TRBV30, the J call TRBJ2-7; no definite D call. V lost 0 bases, J lost 3 bases, and 6 bases lay in between. The CDR3 sequence is 12 residues long. The germline gives CDR1 GTSNPN, CDR2 SVGIG (reference sequence). This CDR3 reads CAWSVWGYEQYF. In nucleotides, the CDR3 is TGTGCCTGGAGTGTATGGGGCTACGAGCAGTACTTC.

The chain carries TRBV4-3 and TRBJ2-3; 11 bases align to TRBD1. The junction had 16 bases not matched to a gene; V was cut back by 3 bases and J by 2 bases. The CDR3 loop spans 20 amino acids. Per germline, CDR1 LGHNA and CDR2 YSLEER. Here the CDR3 reads CASSQGPGDRGVLNTDTQYF. The CDR3 DNA reads as TGCGCCAGCAGCCAGGGTCCAGGGGACAGGGGGGTTCTAAACACAGATACGCAGTATTTT.

This clone was observed a handful of times. The chain employs TRBV7-9 and TRBJ2-5; D is unresolved. This CDR3 has 12 residues. Germline V gene sequence: CDR1 SEHNR, CDR2 FQNEAQ (reference sequence). Trimming stripped 4 bases from V and 5 bases from J, with 8 bases between. The CDR3 DNA sequence: TGTGCCAGCAGCTCCGGGTGGGAGACCCAGTACTTC. This gives the protein CASSSGWETQYF. The variable domain in full, with the rest retrieved from reference TRBV7-9 and TRBJ2-5, is DTGVSQNPRHKITKRGQNVTFRCDPISEHNRLYWYRQTLGQGPEFLTYFQNEAQLEKSRLLSDRFSAERPKGSFSTLEIQRTEQGDSAMYLCASSSGWETQYFGPGTRLLVL.

The chain combines TRBV19 with TRBJ2-7, with D maybe TRBD2 (6 bases). This CDR3 region has 16 residues. Trimming shortened V by 0 bases and J by 7 bases, and 19 bases separated the two germline ends. Germline V gene lookup returns CDR1 LNHDA and CDR2 SQIVND (reference sequence). The CDR3 reads CASSIDGRQRSGEQYF. As DNA, the CDR3 is TGTGCCAGTAGTATAGATGGGAGACAGCGAAGCGGGGAGCAGTACTTC.

The chain carries TRBV7-8 and TRBJ2-6, with D unclear. This CDR3 comprises 16 residues. Deletions cut 2 bases from V and 0 bases from J, with 8 bases between. Looked up from germline, CDR1 is SGHVS and CDR2 is FQNEAQ. CDR3 in DNA: TGTGCCAGCAGCTTAACCATATACTCTGGGGCCAACGTCCTGACTTTC. This gives the protein CASSLTIYSGANVLTF.

The chain couples TRBV6-5 to TRBJ1-1; D may be TRBD1 (5 bases). The V gene's germline CDR1 is MNHEY and CDR2 SVGAGI. The CDR3 length is 13 residues. The V end was cut by 8 bases, the J end by 0 bases, with 10 bases between. The CDR3 is CASSRDLNTEAFF. DNA for the CDR3: TGTGCCAGCTCCCGGGACTTGAACACTGAAGCTTTCTTT.

The rearrangement uses TRBV30 and TRBJ1-5; no clear D gene. The germline V gene has CDR1 GTSNPN and CDR2 SVGIG (reference sequence). V lost 0 bases and J 6 bases, leaving 18 bases between the germline ends. This CDR3 region has 16 residues. The CDR3 nucleotides are TGTGCCTGGAGTGTAAAAATAAACCATTCCGCTCAGCCCCAGCATTTT. It encodes CAWSVKINHSAQPQHF. Filled out from reference TRBV30 and TRBJ1-5, the complete variable domain reads SQTIHQWPATLVQPVGSPLSLECTVEGTSNPNLYWYRQAAGRGLQLLFYSVGIGQISSEVPQNLSASRPQDRQFILSSKKLLLSDSGFYLCAWSVKINHSAQPQHFGDGTRLSIL.

This chain uses TRBV7-6 with TRBJ1-1; possibly TRBD1 for D (5 bases). V dropped 7 bases and J dropped 2 bases, with 11 bases sitting between them. The CDR3 covers 13 residues. CDR1 and CDR2 from the germline V gene are SGHVS and FNYEAQ. The CDR3 sequence is CASIAGGNTEAFF. The DNA of the CDR3 is TGTGCCAGCATCGCCGGGGGTAACACTGAAGCTTTCTTT.

The CDR3 sequence is CASEDVAEAIGSNTQYF. CDR3 in DNA: TGTGCCAGCGAAGACGTCGCAGAGGCGATAGGGTCGAATACGCAGTATTTT. The rearrangement joins TRBV2 to TRBJ2-3, with no clear D. The CDR3 sequence is 17 residues long. V lost 8 bases, J lost 7 bases, and 28 bases lay in between. The germline CDR1 and CDR2 sequences are SNHLY and FYNNEI. Combining the CDR3 with reference TRBV2 and TRBJ2-3 gives the whole variable domain EPEVTQTPSHQVTQMGQEVILRCVPISNHLYFYWYRQILGQKVEFLVSFYNNEISEKSEIFDDQFSVERPDGSNFTLKIRSTKLEDSAMYFCASEDVAEAIGSNTQYFGPGTRLTVL.

This clone was counted between two and nine times. The gene calls are TRBV27 and TRBJ2-1, with a possible D match to TRBD2 (5 bases). Germline CDR1 reads MNHEY; CDR2 reads SMNVEV (reference sequence). V was pared by 5 bases and J by 9 bases, with 11 bases between. This CDR3 region has 12 residues. The CDR3 DNA reads TGTGCCAGCAGTCCGGGAAGCGGTGAGCAGTTCTTC. It is translated as CASSPGSGEQFF.